This is a list of T cell receptor beta chains from one sample in a study of blood T cell repertoires in COVID-19. The table came from immunoSEQ multiplex PCR; TCRdb's copy has only in-frame clones and leaves some out. This table has some 130,000 clones, around 80% appearing once. The specimen sequenced was peripheral blood. All receptors come from a man aged 65-85 years with acute or convalescent COVID-19. CDR3s include the opening cysteine and the closing phenylalanine or tryptophan.

cdr3_aa j_call v_call
CASSLRLAAYNEQFF TRBJ2-1 TRBV7-2
CSVGPNSNQPQHF TRBJ1-5 TRBV29-1
CATSAGTRTGRGTEAFF TRBJ1-1 TRBV24-1
CASSPRDTGARPQHF TRBJ1-5 TRBV6-2/TRBV6-3
CASSPDRAGNTGELFF TRBJ2-2 TRBV4-2
CASSRDRVSEKLFF TRBJ1-4 TRBV6-5
CASSPGTSFLETQYF TRBJ2-5 TRBV7-6
CASSLAGTGGREGYGYTF TRBJ1-2 TRBV5-4
CASSSTSGRQETQYF TRBJ2-5 TRBV3-1/TRBV3-2
CASTWDSSYEQYF TRBJ2-7 TRBV2
CASRRRGQLGELFF TRBJ2-2 TRBV6-5
CASSLGGGPSGYTF TRBJ1-2 TRBV5-6
CASSSLAGGETQYF TRBJ2-5 TRBV7-9
CAISQPGQGWETQYF TRBJ2-5 TRBV10-3
CASRWGLAASYEQYF TRBJ2-7 TRBV10-2
CASSENGGTRGPRETQYF TRBJ2-5 TRBV2
CASSLALTGELFF TRBJ2-2 TRBV7-7